The rows below give T cell receptor beta chains drawn from one sample of a study of blood T cell repertoires in COVID-19. The protocol was immunoSEQ multiplex PCR, while the TCRdb copy is restricted to in-frame clones and leaves out a portion. Here the sample spans approximately 240,000 clones, around 81% being singletons. What was sequenced was peripheral blood. Receptors were obtained from a woman aged 25 to 45 who had recovered from COVID-19. Both conserved end residues are part of each CDR3. D genes are given only for firm matches. Clone size is not always given. Where it is, it says once, few, many or a class for expanded clones.

abundance	j_gene	d_gene	v_gene	CDR3nt	CDR3aa
NA	TRBJ1-1	TRBD1	TRBV6-5	TGTGCCAGCAGCCCGGGACAGGAGGATAGAGCTTTCTTT	CASSPGQEDRAFF
once	TRBJ1-6	NA	TRBV27	TGTGCCAGCAGTTTAGAAGGGAGAGGGTGGCCCCTCCACTTT	CASSLEGRGWPLHF
NA	TRBJ1-2	TRBD1	TRBV5-1	TGCGCCAGCAGCCCCGGGACAGGGGGATATCTTGACTATGGCTACACCTTC	CASSPGTGGYLDYGYTF
once	TRBJ1-1	TRBD1	TRBV18	TGTGCCAGCTCGCGGATGGACAGGGTCACTGAAGCTTTCTTT	CASSRMDRVTEAFF
NA	TRBJ1-5	NA	TRBV19	TGTGCCACGGGGAAGGGCAATCAGCCCCAGCATTTT	CATGKGNQPQHF
NA	TRBJ1-2	NA	TRBV6-1	TGTGCCAGCAGTGAACGTGGGACACCTTACCCCGGCTATGGCTACACCTTC	CASSERGTPYPGYGYTF
NA	TRBJ2-5	NA	TRBV6-4	TGTGCCAGCAGGCGGGCTAGTACTAGCGAGACCCAGTACTTC	CASRRASTSETQYF
NA	TRBJ2-7	NA	TRBV6-5	TGTGCCAGCAGTCGGAGGGTAGTGCCTTACGAGCAGTACTTC	CASSRRVVPYEQYF
NA	TRBJ1-6	TRBD1	TRBV9	TGTGCCAGCAGGGGGACAGGGGGCGTGTATAATTCACCCCTCCACTTT	CASRGTGGVYNSPLHF
NA	TRBJ1-1	NA	TRBV30	TGTGCCTGGAGTGGTGGCTACACTGAAGCTTTCTTT	CAWSGGYTEAFF
NA	TRBJ1-5	NA	TRBV27	TGTGCCAGCAGTTTCTCGGGTAAGCCCCAGCATTTT	CASSFSGKPQHF
once	TRBJ1-2	NA	TRBV7-2	TGTGCCAGCAGCTCCAACAGGAATCTTGGCTACACCTTC	CASSSNRNLGYTF
NA	TRBJ2-3	NA	TRBV5-4	TGTGCCAGCAGCTTGGAGACAGGGCGGGAGGCAGATACGCAGTATTTT	CASSLETGREADTQYF
NA	TRBJ2-3	NA	TRBV6-5	TGTGCCAGCGACCAGGGGCATATCACAGATACGCAGTATTTT	CASDQGHITDTQYF
NA	TRBJ2-3	NA	TRBV28	TGTGCCAGCAGTCACAGGGACCGCACAGATACGCAGTATTTT	CASSHRDRTDTQYF
once	TRBJ1-4	NA	TRBV5-1	TGCGCCAGCTGCCGGGACACTCGTAATGAAAAACTGTTTTTT	CASCRDTRNEKLFF
NA	TRBJ2-4	TRBD2	TRBV19	TGTGCCAGCACAGCGGGACTCAAAAACATTCAGTACTTC	CASTAGLKNIQYF
NA	TRBJ1-5	TRBD1	TRBV19	TGTGCCACAGACCCTTCGACAGGGTGGGACCAGCCCCAGCATTTT	CATDPSTGWDQPQHF
NA	TRBJ1-1	TRBD1	TRBV5-1	TGCGCCAGCAGCCTCCGAGGACAGGGGGCGACGAACACTGAAGCTTTCTTT	CASSLRGQGATNTEAFF
NA	TRBJ1-4	NA	TRBV5-1	TGCGCCAGCAGCTTGGGGGGGGACCCTAATGAAAAACTGTTTTTT	CASSLGGDPNEKLFF
once	TRBJ1-4	TRBD1	TRBV5-1	TGCGCCAGCAGCCCCCGGACAGGGGAAGGCGAAAAACTGTTTTTT	CASSPRTGEGEKLFF
NA	TRBJ2-1	TRBD2	TRBV6-5	TGTGCCAGCTCTAGACTAGCGGGACAGGATGAGCAGTTCTTC	CASSRLAGQDEQFF
NA	TRBJ2-1	NA	TRBV12-2	TGTGCAAGTCGCTTAGCGATGGCTAGCGGGAGTCCCAACAATGAGCAGTTCTTC	CASRLAMASGSPNNEQFF
NA	TRBJ1-2	NA	TRBV7-2	TGTGCCAGCAGCTTAGAGTCCGCAGGGTTTGGCTACACCTTC	CASSLESAGFGYTF
NA	TRBJ2-6	TRBD2	TRBV6-5	TGTGCCAGCAGTTACTCCGCGGGAGCTGGGGCCAACGTCCTGACTTTC	CASSYSAGAGANVLTF
NA	TRBJ2-1	NA	TRBV4-1	TGCGCCAGCAGCCAAGACTCCCCCGAGGGTATAAACAATGAGCAGTTCTTC	CASSQDSPEGINNEQFF
NA	TRBJ2-7	NA	TRBV12-5	TGTGCTAGTGGTCTCACTTACGACGAGCAGTACTTC	CASGLTYDEQYF
NA	TRBJ2-1	TRBD2	TRBV7-3	TGTGCCAGCAGCTTAAATCTCGCTAGCGGAGGTTACAATGAGCAGTTCTTC	CASSLNLASGGYNEQFF
NA	TRBJ1-6	TRBD1	TRBV5-6	TGTGCCAGCAGCTTGGTGGACAGGGGGAATTCACCCCTCCACTTT	CASSLVDRGNSPLHF
NA	TRBJ1-2	NA	TRBV11-2	TGTGCCAGCAGGTTACGTGGCTCGAACTATGGCTACACCTTC	CASRLRGSNYGYTF
NA	TRBJ2-3	NA	TRBV27	TGTGCCAGCAGTTTATATCCGTACAACACAGATACGCAGTATTTT	CASSLYPYNTDTQYF
NA	TRBJ2-7	NA	TRBV18	TGTGCCAGCTCCGCGGGCTACGAGCAGTACTTC	CASSAGYEQYF
NA	TRBJ2-1	NA	TRBV11-3	TGTGCCAGCAGCCCCCGGTCCTACTCTGAGCAGTTCTTC	CASSPRSYSEQFF
NA	TRBJ1-5	TRBD1	TRBV6-2/TRBV6-3	TGTGCCAGCAGTGACGGTGGACAGGGGTTGTGGCAGCCCCAGCATTTT	CASSDGGQGLWQPQHF
few	TRBJ1-5	TRBD1	TRBV29-1	TGCAGCGTAACAGGGGTGGACAGCAATCAGCCCCAGCATTTT	CSVTGVDSNQPQHF